This is a list of T cell receptor beta chains from one sample in a study of Graves' ophthalmopathy and Graves' hyperthyroidism. MiXCR, applied by TCRdb to the multiplex PCR reads, yields one record per CDR3 protein. This table holds over a million distinct CDR3 sequences, 35% to 45% found once. Sample: peripheral blood or thyroid tissue (not recorded which). The receptor set was obtained from an adult man with Graves' hyperthyroidism. Both conserved end residues are part of each CDR3. The D gene is left open where the match is weak. For some rows the clone size is stated as once, few or many, or as a class when expanded; others skip it.

d_call,clone_size,j_call,v_call,cdr3_aa,cdr3_nt
.,.,TRBJ1-6,TRBV20-1,CSATDFEGNSPLHF,TGCAGTGCTACTGATTTCGAAGGAAATTCACCCCTCCACTTT
.,.,TRBJ2-5,TRBV20-1,CSGIHPQGDVRRSETQYF,TGCAGTGGAATTCACCCACAGGGTGATGTCCGACGGAGCGAGACCCAGTACTTC
TRBD1,many,TRBJ2-7,TRBV11-2,CASSVRDRTNYEQYF,TGTGCCAGCAGCGTCCGGGACAGGACTAACTACGAGCAGTACTTC
TRBD1,many,TRBJ1-5,TRBV7-2,CASSSTGGIRNQPQHF,TGTGCCAGCAGCTCGACAGGGGGCATACGCAATCAGCCCCAGCATTTT
.,.,TRBJ2-7,TRBV6-5,CASSDSPGVAADYEQYF,TGTGCCAGCAGTGACTCCCCCGGGGTAGCGGCCGACTACGAGCAGTACTTC
.,.,TRBJ2-5,TRBV7-9,CASSPYNAGKETQYF,TGTGCCAGCAGCCCCTATAATGCGGGAAAAGAGACCCAGTACTTC
.,many,TRBJ1-2,TRBV7-9,CASSPSSPSGYTF,TGTGCCAGCAGCCCCTCCAGTCCTTCCGGCTACACCTTC
.,many,TRBJ1-2,TRBV9,CASSVATRNYGYTF,TGTGCCAGCAGCGTAGCTACAAGAAACTATGGCTACACCTTC
.,.,TRBJ2-7,TRBV27,CASSWRELGEQYF,TGTGCCAGCAGTTGGAGGGAATTGGGCGAGCAGTACTTC
.,.,TRBJ2-7,TRBV4-1,CASSRYTVGDYEQYF,TGCGCCAGCAGCCGCTACACCGTGGGGGACTACGAGCAGTACTTC
TRBD1,many,TRBJ1-2,TRBV19,CASSTGTGIYGYTF,TGTGCCAGTAGTACCGGGACAGGAATCTATGGCTACACCTTC
.,.,TRBJ1-5,TRBV4-2,CASSLGRTAPNQPQHF,TGTGCCAGCAGCTTGGGCCGGACAGCACCCAATCAGCCCCAGCATTTT
.,many,TRBJ1-1,TRBV7-3,CASSLKQNTEAFF,TGTGCCAGCAGCTTAAAACAGAACACTGAAGCTTTCTTT
.,.,TRBJ2-5,TRBV4-2,CASSQVQGRSETQYF,TGTGCCAGCAGCCAGGTACAGGGCCGTTCGGAGACCCAGTACTTC
.,few,TRBJ1-5,TRBV10-3,CASSPFASSNQPQHF,TGTGCCAGCTCACCATTTGCTAGCAGCAATCAGCCCCAGCATTTT
TRBD1,.,TRBJ2-5,TRBV5-5,CASSVYTGGQETQYF,TGTGCCAGCAGCGTTTATACAGGGGGGCAAGAGACCCAGTACTTC
TRBD1,.,TRBJ2-7,TRBV7-9,CASSGTGIAKQYF,TGTGCCAGCAGCGGGACAGGAATTGCCAAGCAGTACTTC
.,.,TRBJ1-6,TRBV2,CASSRVSSPLHF,TGTGCCAGCAGCAGGGTTTCTTCACCCCTCCACTTT
TRBD1,.,TRBJ2-6,TRBV7-2,CASSPRGKGSGANVLTF,TGTGCCAGCTCACCCAGGGGGAAGGGATCTGGGGCCAACGTCCTGACTTTC
.,many,TRBJ1-4,TRBV7-8,CASSPATGYNEKLFF,TGTGCCAGCAGTCCGGCGACAGGATATAATGAAAAACTGTTTTTT
TRBD2,few,TRBJ2-7,TRBV10-1,CASGAGEGEQYF,TGCGCCAGCGGCGCGGGAGAGGGCGAGCAGTACTTC
TRBD2,many,TRBJ2-6,TRBV7-2,CASSRALAGAGANVLTF,TGTGCCAGCAGCCGCGCATTGGCGGGGGCTGGGGCCAACGTCCTGACTTTC
.,.,TRBJ1-5,TRBV19,CASSILGRGDEGPQHF,TGTGCCAGTAGTATCTTGGGCAGGGGCGACGAGGGGCCCCAGCATTTT
.,many,TRBJ2-5,TRBV2,CASSELGPAGETQYF,TGTGCCAGCAGTGAATTGGGCCCGGCGGGGGAGACCCAGTACTTC
.,.,TRBJ1-2,TRBV7-9,CASSLGQDNDGYTF,TGTGCCAGCAGCTTAGGCCAGGATAACGATGGCTACACCTTC
TRBD1,once,TRBJ1-5,TRBV19,CASRKRTGDYNEPQHF,TGTGCCAGCAGGAAGAGGACAGGAGACTACAATGAGCCCCAGCATTTT
.,many,TRBJ2-6,TRBV7-2,CASSLAQVSGANVLTF,TGTGCCAGCAGCTTAGCTCAGGTTTCTGGGGCCAACGTCCTGACTTTC
TRBD2,many,TRBJ2-5,TRBV4-3,CASSQDMASGQETQYF,TGCGCCAGCAGCCAAGATATGGCTAGCGGACAAGAGACCCAGTACTTC
.,once,TRBJ2-6,TRBV29-1,CSVEGQANVLTF,TGCAGCGTTGAAGGGCAGGCCAACGTCCTGACTTTC
.,few,TRBJ2-3,TRBV7-2,CASSLDPLPTQYF,TGTGCCAGCAGCTTAGACCCCTTACCTACGCAGTATTTT
.,.,TRBJ2-7,TRBV7-2,CASSSPGPNNEQYF,TGTGCCAGCAGCTCACCGGGACCCAACAATGAGCAGTACTTC
.,many,TRBJ1-5,TRBV7-8,CASSPGVKNQPQHF,TGTGCCAGCAGCCCCGGGGTGAAAAATCAGCCCCAGCATTTT
TRBD2,.,TRBJ2-7,TRBV20-1,CSAGLAGNEQYF,TGCAGTGCTGGGCTAGCGGGGAACGAGCAGTACTTC
.,many,TRBJ2-7,TRBV20-1,CSARPHEQYF,TGCAGTGCTAGACCCCACGAGCAGTACTTC
.,.,TRBJ2-5,TRBV12-3/TRBV12-4,CASGSDGAETQYF,TGTGCTAGTGGTTCCGACGGTGCGGAGACCCAGTACTTC